These 20 T cell receptor beta chains came from one sample sequenced in a study of blood T cell repertoires in COVID-19. TCRdb keeps only in-frame clones here, not all; method: immunoSEQ multiplex PCR. This repertoire shows 140,000 to 150,000 clones, about 80% found once; its top ten account for roughly two fifths. Material for sequencing was peripheral blood. These receptors originate from a human donor in a cohort sampled during active COVID-19.

The DNA of the CDR3 is TGTGCCAGCAGCCAGGATAGCGGGGGGGCCGGAGTTGAGCAGTTCTTC. Protein product: CASSQDSGGAGVEQFF. The chain recombines TRBV4-2 with TRBJ2-1; the match to TRBD2 covers 11 bases. The CDR3 totals 16 residues. Unmatched junction bases numbered 10, after V lost 3 bases and J lost 9 bases. Germline V gene data show CDR1 as LGHNA and CDR2 as YNFKEQ.

This clone was counted once. This rearrangement joins TRBV19 to TRBJ1-4; D call uncertain. V was clipped by 4 bases and J by 7 bases, with 10 bases between them. The CDR3 runs 13 residues. Germline assignment: CDR1 LNHDA and CDR2 SQIVND (reference sequence). CDR3 sequence reads: CASSSREGEKLFF. The CDR3 DNA reads TGTGCCAGTAGTAGTCGGGAGGGTGAAAAACTGTTTTTT.

The count of this clone is one. This chain uses TRBV5-4 with TRBJ2-1, with 9 bases aligning to TRBD2. Germline values: CDR1 SGHNT, CDR2 YYREEE (reference sequence). V gave up 4 bases and J gave up 6 bases; unmatched junction bases: 8. This CDR3 spans 15 amino acids. CDR3 protein: CASSPRLAEGNEQFF. CDR3 DNA: TGTGCCAGCAGCCCTAGACTAGCGGAGGGCAATGAGCAGTTCTTC.

The CDR3 nucleotides are TGCGCCAGCAGCCAAGTGGAGGGGCGGCCCCAGCATTTT. Translating it yields CASSQVEGRPQHF. The genes are TRBV4-3 and TRBJ1-5; D might be TRBD1 (5 bases). V was clipped by 1 base and J by 9 bases, with 10 bases between them. Per germline, CDR1 LGHNA and CDR2 YSLEER. There are 13 residues in the CDR3.

The rearrangement links TRBV25-1 to TRBJ2-4; D unclear. This CDR3 region has 13 residues. The ends were cut back, 3 bases at V and 3 bases at J, with 6 bases in the middle. Germline values: CDR1 MGHDK, CDR2 SYGVNS. The DNA for the CDR3 is TGTGCCAGCAGTGACCCGAGCAAAAACATTCAGTACTTC. Its translation: CASSDPSKNIQYF. Variable domain in full (rest from reference TRBV25-1 and TRBJ2-4): EADIYQTPRYLVIGTGKKITLECSQTMGHDKMYWYQQDPGMELHLIHYSYGVNSTEKGDLSSESTVSRIRTEHFPLTLESARPSHTSQYLCASSDPSKNIQYFGAGTRLSVL.

In this sample, this clone turned up once. The V and J genes are TRBV2 and TRBJ1-2; D not resolved. This CDR3 region has 14 residues. V was shortened by 4 bases and J by 8 bases, with 17 bases between the two germline ends. Germline loops: CDR1 SNHLY, CDR2 FYNNEI. The CDR3 bases are TGTGCCAGCAGTGTAAATCCAACCCTATCGGGCTACACCTTC. As protein: CASSVNPTLSGYTF.

This clone was detected once. V and J are TRBV14 and TRBJ2-3, with D maybe TRBD1 (7 bases). The V end lost 1 base, the J end lost 3 bases, and 14 bases lay between the germline ends. Per germline, CDR1 SGHDN and CDR2 FVKESK. The CDR3 totals 16 residues. The CDR3 loop is CASSQVGGGLTDTQYF. The DNA for the CDR3 is TGTGCCAGCAGCCAAGTAGGAGGGGGCTTGACAGATACGCAGTATTTT.

The chain has TRBV5-1 and TRBJ2-3, with 9 bases fitting TRBD1. Trimming took 3 bases from V and 0 from J; bases not matched to a gene: 2. The CDR3 has 15 residues. The V gene's germline CDR1 is SGHRS and CDR2 YFSETQ. In DNA, the CDR3 is TGCGCCAGCAGCTGGGGACAGGGCAGCACAGATACGCAGTATTTT. The encoded protein is CASSWGQGSTDTQYF.

This rearrangement joins TRBV6-2 or TRBV6-3 to TRBJ1-1; D unresolved. The germline V gene has CDR1 MNHEY and CDR2 SVGEGT. Trimming stripped 4 bases from V and 4 bases from J, with 13 bases between. The CDR3 sequence is 14 residues long. As DNA, the CDR3 is TGTGCCAGCAGTTCAAATCCCCCAGGCACTGAAGCTTTCTTT. Its protein product is CASSSNPPGTEAFF.

V and J are TRBV27 and TRBJ2-3; D call uncertain. The CDR3 covers 15 residues. CDR1 is MNHEY and CDR2 is SMNVEV in the germline V gene (reference sequence). Trimming took off 3 bases at V and 1 base at J, with 11 bases between the two ends. The CDR3 sequence: CASSLARRGTDTQYF. As DNA, the CDR3 is TGTGCCAGCAGTTTGGCTCGCCGGGGCACAGATACGCAGTATTTT.

The V call is TRBV19, the J call TRBJ1-5; D might be TRBD1 (5 bases). Trimming pared 3 bases from V and 3 bases from J, leaving 9 bases between. The CDR3 has 14 residues. Germline CDR1 and CDR2: LNHDA and SQIVND (reference sequence). This chain's CDR3 is CASSIDSLNQPQHF. The CDR3 region has the DNA TGTGCCAGTAGTATTGACAGTCTCAATCAGCCCCAGCATTTT.

The V gene is TRBV5-1, the J gene TRBJ2-5; 9 nucleotides line up with TRBD2. The CDR3 contains 16 residues. The trim removed 2 bases at V and 1 base at J, leaving 6 bases unmatched. The germline V gene encodes CDR1 SGHRS and CDR2 YFSETQ. CDR3 loop: CASSFRGRGGQETQYF. In DNA form, the CDR3 reads TGCGCCAGCAGCTTCCGCGGGCGGGGGGGCCAAGAGACCCAGTACTTC.

V usage is TRBV5-1 and J usage is TRBJ2-2, with a tentative D call TRBD2 (5 bases). The CDR3 has 14 residues. Germline CDR1 is SGHRS and CDR2 is YFSETQ. V lost 3 bases and J 6 bases, leaving 12 bases between the germline ends. The CDR3 DNA follows: TGCGCCAGCAGCTGGTATCTAGCTTCCGGGGAGCTGTTTTTT. It codes for CASSWYLASGELFF.

This CDR3 is CASSLVGGYTF. CDR3 sequence (DNA): TGTGCCAGCAGCTTAGTCGGTGGCTACACCTTC. This rearrangement joins TRBV7-2 to TRBJ1-2; D not certain. This CDR3 has 11 amino acids. Trimming removed 1 base at V and 7 bases at J, with 4 bases between. Germline CDR1 SGHTA, CDR2 FQGNSA.

This clone was counted a single time. The rearrangement joins TRBV7-9 to TRBJ1-3; TRBD1 is a possible D gene (6 bases). Germline V gene data show CDR1 as SEHNR and CDR2 as FQNEAQ (reference sequence). The CDR3 is made up of 17 amino acids. Trimming stripped 0 bases from V and 1 base from J, with 13 bases between. The CDR3 protein is CASSLAFGGPSGNTIYF. The CDR3 nucleotides read TGTGCCAGCAGCTTAGCTTTTGGGGGCCCTTCTGGAAACACCATATATTTT.

The genes are TRBV7-9 and TRBJ1-4; TRBD1 matches at 10 bases. Trimming at V came to 4 bases and at J to 5 bases, leaving 7 bases not matched to a gene. This CDR3 region has 16 residues. Germline CDR1 is SEHNR and CDR2 is FQNEAQ (reference sequence). Written as DNA, the CDR3 is TGTGCCAGCAGCTCCCCCAGGGGACAGGGGAATGAAAAACTGTTTTTT. This gives the protein CASSSPRGQGNEKLFF.

This clone was detected only once. This chain links TRBV11-2 with TRBJ2-5; D unresolved. Looked up from germline, CDR1 is SGHAT and CDR2 is FQNNGV. The CDR3 has 15 amino acids. Trimming cost V 3 bases and J 2 bases, with 13 bases left between them. The CDR3, as DNA: TGTGCCAGCAGCTTGACCGGCGGCTCACAAGAGACCCAGTACTTC. Protein sequence: CASSLTGGSQETQYF.

The chain has TRBV7-2 and TRBJ1-1, with D possibly matching TRBD1 (6 bases). Germline V gene data show CDR1 as SGHTA and CDR2 as FQGNSA. The V end was cut by 3 bases, the J end by 0 bases, with 11 bases between. The CDR3 runs to 15 residues. The CDR3 loop is CASSFGGVMNTEAFF. The CDR3 DNA reads TGTGCCAGCAGCTTTGGGGGCGTTATGAACACTGAAGCTTTCTTT.

The V and J genes are TRBV4-1 and TRBJ1-1, with a possible D match to TRBD1 (5 bases). V lost 3 bases and J 0 bases, leaving 14 bases between the germline ends. Per germline, CDR1 MGHRA and CDR2 YSYEKL. The CDR3 spans 16 residues. CDR3 DNA sequence: TGCGCCAGCAGCCACCCCCCAGGGTGGGTGAACACTGAAGCTTTCTTT. It translates to CASSHPPGWVNTEAFF.

CDR3 nucleotides: TGTGCCAGCAGTTCTAGCGGGGACTTCTCCGAGCAGTTCTTC. As protein: CASSSSGDFSEQFF. The chain uses TRBV6-5 and TRBJ2-1, with 9 bases fitting TRBD2. The CDR3 runs to 14 residues. V lost 4 bases to trimming and J lost 10 bases; unmatched junction nucleotides: 8. Looked up from germline, CDR1 is MNHEY and CDR2 is SVGAGI.